A single sample is the source of the 17 T cell receptor beta chains below, sequenced in a study of T cells after yellow fever vaccination. TCRdb independently ran MiXCR on the 5' RACE reads; one entry per CDR3 protein. The data show hundreds of thousands of distinct CDR3 sequences, 15% to 20% seen once. Sequenced here: PBMCs, sampled 15 days after the yellow fever booster vaccination. Source of these receptors: a young man who received the YFV17D yellow fever vaccine.

CDR3 sequence: CSANRQSYEQYF. CDR3 sequence (DNA): TGCAGTGCAAACCGACAGTCGTACGAGCAGTACTTC. The chain employs TRBV20-1 and TRBJ2-7; possible D gene TRBD1, 5 bases. This CDR3 comprises 12 residues. The germline V gene encodes CDR1 DFQATT and CDR2 SNEGSKA (reference sequence). V dropped 6 bases and J dropped 4 bases, with 13 bases sitting between them.

This clonotype has only a few counts. The genes are TRBV20-1 and TRBJ2-1; 11 positions agree with TRBD1. Germline loops: CDR1 DFQATT, CDR2 SNEGSKA (reference sequence). V was clipped by 5 bases and J by 3 bases; unmatched bases: 3. This CDR3 region has 14 residues. CDR3 loop: CSASGTGGYNEQFF. DNA of the CDR3: TGCAGTGCTTCTGGGACAGGGGGCTACAATGAGCAGTTCTTC.

In its sample, this clonotype was seen a few times. V usage is TRBV6-5 and J usage is TRBJ2-4; D gene uncertain. This CDR3 comprises 15 residues. V was pared by 10 bases and J by 1 base, with 17 bases between. Germline values: CDR1 MNHEY, CDR2 SVGAGI. CDR3 amino acids: CATGSVGTAKNIQYF. CDR3 bases: TGTGCCACCGGTTCAGTGGGTACTGCCAAAAACATTCAGTACTTC.

Written as DNA, the CDR3 is TGTGCCAGCGGGGGGGGACTAGCGGGAGCAGATACGCAGTATTTT. Protein product: CASGGGLAGADTQYF. V and J are TRBV11-2 and TRBJ2-3; 14 bases match TRBD2. This CDR3 has 15 amino acids. Germline assignment: CDR1 SGHAT and CDR2 FQNNGV. The junction had 5 bases not matched to a gene; V was cut back by 8 bases and J by 4 bases.

This clonotype was seen only a few times. The chain couples TRBV11-1 to TRBJ2-7; D not certain. Germline V gives CDR1 SGHAT, CDR2 FQDESV (reference sequence). This CDR3 has 17 amino acids. The V end lost 4 bases, the J end lost 3 bases, and 22 bases lay between the germline ends. CDR3 sequence reads: CASSSPPLDRNDYEQYF. For the CDR3, the DNA is TGTGCCAGCAGCTCTCCACCCCTCGACCGAAACGACTACGAGCAGTACTTC.

Only a few counts were recorded for this clonotype. The V gene is TRBV5-1, the J gene TRBJ2-3; a possible D gene is TRBD1 (5 bases). Trimming shortened V by 0 bases and J by 4 bases, and 9 bases separated the two germline ends. Germline CDR1 reads SGHRS; CDR2 reads YFSETQ. This CDR3 contains 14 residues. The CDR3 loop is CASSLEWGPDTQYF. Here the CDR3 DNA reads TGCGCCAGCAGCTTGGAATGGGGCCCAGATACGCAGTATTTT.

This clonotype came up a few times. The gene calls are TRBV7-2 and TRBJ2-3, with 11 bases matching TRBD2. Per germline, CDR1 SGHTA and CDR2 FQGNSA. The length of the CDR3 is 16 residues. Germline trimming cut 6 bases from V and 4 bases from J; bases unmatched to any gene: 9. CDR3 sequence (DNA): TGTGCCAGCAGTCTAGCGGGAGGACCGGAGGCAGATACGCAGTATTTT. Amino acids: CASSLAGGPEADTQYF.

This chain links TRBV21-1 with TRBJ2-4; TRBD1, as called in the table, went unchecked against the DNA. TRBV21-1 is annotated as a pseudogene. This CDR3 comprises 14 residues. CDR3 loop: CASSLNRSGDIQYF. DNA of the CDR3: TGTGCCAGCAGTCTTAACAGGAGTGGGGACATTCAGTACTTC.

V is TRBV18 and J is TRBJ2-1, with unresolved D. CDR1 is KGHSH and CDR2 is LQKENI in the germline V gene. CDR3 length equals 15 residues. V was shortened by 2 bases and J by 0 bases, with 8 bases between the two germline ends. CDR3 residues: CASSPGWDSYNEQFF. The CDR3, as DNA: TGTGCCAGCTCACCAGGCTGGGACTCCTACAATGAGCAGTTCTTC.

This chain uses TRBV5-1 with TRBJ2-5, with D unresolved. This CDR3 has 16 residues. V dropped 0 bases and J dropped 3 bases, with 15 bases sitting between them. CDR1 and CDR2 (germline): SGHRS, YFSETQ. The CDR3 is CASSLDPHEAKETQYF. Written as DNA, the CDR3 is TGCGCCAGCAGCTTGGACCCTCACGAAGCCAAAGAGACCCAGTACTTC.

For this clonotype: An end of the junction does not agree with germline; a read error may underlie this. J is TRBJ2-1 and V is TRBV27; D unresolved. This CDR3 has 12 residues. From germline, CDR1 is MNHEY and CDR2 SMNVEV (reference sequence). The CDR3: CASRTTPFRRLF. The CDR3 coding sequence is TGTGCCAGCAGAACGACTCCCTTTCGGCGCCTCTTC.

The J gene is TRBJ1-6, the V gene TRBV3-1; the D gene is possibly TRBD1 (6 bases). Per the germline V gene, CDR1 is LGHDT and CDR2 is YNNKEL (reference sequence). V lost 0 bases to trimming and J lost 8 bases, with 23 bases between them. The CDR3 totals 19 residues. CDR3 in amino acids: CASSQEYIPGDTRDSPLHF. The CDR3 DNA reads TGTGCCAGCAGCCAAGAGTACATCCCCGGGGACACCAGGGATTCACCCCTCCACTTT. The full variable domain, with the rest looked up from reference TRBV3-1 and TRBJ1-6, is DTAVSQTPKYLVTQMGNDKSIKCEQNLGHDTMYWYKQDSKKFLKIMFSYNNKELIINETVPNRFSPKSPDKAHLNLHINSLELGDSAVYFCASSQEYIPGDTRDSPLHFGNGTRLTVT.

The rearrangement uses TRBV20-1 and TRBJ2-7; tentative D call: TRBD2 (7 bases). CDR1 is DFQATT, CDR2 SNEGSKA, per germline (reference sequence). The V end lost 0 bases, the J end lost 4 bases, and 13 bases lay between the germline ends. This CDR3 is built from 14 residues. This CDR3 reads CSARDRGGGYEQYF. CDR3 bases: TGCAGTGCTAGAGATCGAGGGGGGGGGTACGAGCAGTACTTC.

The sample holds many counts of this clonotype. This sequence joins TRBV24-1 and TRBJ2-5, with a tentative D call TRBD2 (6 bases). V was pared by 4 bases and J by 0 bases, with 14 bases between. The CDR3 is 16 amino acids. Germline V gene lookup returns CDR1 KGHDR and CDR2 SFDVKD. CDR3 region: CATSDPTGGDQETQYF. CDR3 coding DNA: TGTGCCACCAGTGACCCCACCGGCGGGGACCAAGAGACCCAGTACTTC.

CDR3 sequence: CSAETGTSGNTQYF. The CDR3 region has the DNA TGCAGTGCCGAAACTGGGACTAGCGGGAACACGCAGTATTTT. This rearrangement joins TRBV20-1 to TRBJ2-3; 13 bases agree with TRBD2. Germline loops: CDR1 DFQATT, CDR2 SNEGSKA (reference sequence). The CDR3 is made up of 14 amino acids. V was clipped by 6 bases and J by 9 bases; unmatched bases: 9.

Only a few counts were recorded for this clonotype. The rearrangement joins TRBV2 to TRBJ2-1; D ambiguous. Germline CDR1 SNHLY, CDR2 FYNNEI. The V gene lost 4 bases and the J gene lost 6 bases, with 7 bases spanning the gap. This CDR3 contains 12 residues. The CDR3 sequence: CASSGRANEQFF. The CDR3 DNA follows: TGTGCCAGCAGTGGACGAGCCAATGAGCAGTTCTTC.

This clonotype was seen a single time. V gene TRBV4-2 combines with J gene TRBJ2-7; TRBD2 matches at 10 bases. The CDR3 extends over 18 amino acids. After removal of 0 bases from V and 2 bases from J, the junction contained 10 bases not matched to a gene. Germline-derived CDR1 and CDR2 are LGHNA and YNFKEQ. CDR3 amino acids: CASSQEAASGSAPYEQYF. The CDR3 bases are TGTGCCAGCAGCCAAGAGGCCGCTAGCGGGAGCGCTCCCTACGAGCAGTACTTC.